The 17 T cell receptor beta chains below come from one sample, sequenced in a study of identical twins. TCRdb used MiXCR to reprocess the 5' RACE reads, holding one entry per CDR3 protein. The sample has 700,000 to 950,000 distinct CDR3 sequences; around 12% are singletons. This same sample was also taken into another study, of yellow fever vaccine responses in identical twins.

The material sequenced was PBMCs. The receptors were sampled from a woman younger than 30 in good health.

This clonotype came up many times. The chain uses TRBV7-3 and TRBJ1-3; D gene uncertain. The V end lost 5 bases, the J end lost 3 bases, and 11 bases lay between the germline ends. The length of the CDR3 is 14 residues. Looked up from germline, CDR1 is SGHTA and CDR2 is FQGTGA. The CDR3 nucleotides read TGTGCCAGCAGCACGCCGGACGGTGGAAACACCATATATTTT. Translated: CASSTPDGGNTIYF.

This rearrangement joins TRBV5-6 to TRBJ2-5; D ambiguous. This CDR3 comprises 14 residues. CDR1 and CDR2 from the germline V gene are SGHDT and YYEEEE. V was pared by 1 base and J by 2 bases, with 9 bases between. The CDR3 region has the DNA TGTGCCAGCAGCTTGTTTACCCGACAAGAGACCCAGTACTTC. It codes for CASSLFTRQETQYF.

This clonotype appeared many times. The rearrangement links TRBV6-1 to TRBJ1-5; 7 nucleotides match TRBD1. Trimming took 11 bases from V and 5 from J; bases not matched to a gene: 9. CDR3 size: 13 residues. In germline, CDR1 is MNHNS, CDR2 SASEGT. This chain's CDR3 is CAGRQGHDQPQHF. The CDR3 coding sequence is TGTGCCGGCCGACAGGGTCATGATCAGCCCCAGCATTTT.

Only a few counts were recorded for this clonotype. The V gene is TRBV12-3 or TRBV12-4, the J gene TRBJ1-2, with no clear D. The V and J ends lost 1 base and 5 bases respectively, with 11 bases between them. This CDR3 is 14 amino acids long. CDR3 residues: CASSLGRELYGYTF. The CDR3 nucleotides read TGTGCCAGCAGTTTAGGAAGGGAGCTGTATGGCTACACCTTC.

In its sample, this clonotype was seen a few times. The chain is built from TRBV24-1 and TRBJ2-3; TRBD1 matches at 8 bases. CDR1 is KGHDR and CDR2 is SFDVKD in the germline V gene. The trim removed 3 bases at V and 4 bases at J, leaving 8 bases unmatched. The CDR3 is made up of 16 amino acids. CDR3 in DNA: TGTGCCACCAGTGATGGGGGACAGGTACTATCAGATACGCAGTATTTT. Translating gives CATSDGGQVLSDTQYF.

V and J are TRBV3-1 and TRBJ2-5; 7 bases align to TRBD2. Trimming removed 0 bases from V and 4 bases from J; junction bases left unmatched: 8. The CDR3 has 16 residues. Per the germline V gene, CDR1 is LGHDT and CDR2 is YNNKEL (reference sequence). In nucleotides, the CDR3 is TGTGCCAGCAGCCAAGACCTAGCGGTCTGGGGAGAGACCCAGTACTTC. Protein sequence: CASSQDLAVWGETQYF.

This clonotype has just a few counts. The chain uses TRBV5-1 and TRBJ2-3; possible D gene TRBD2, 6 bases. V was pared by 4 bases and J by 5 bases, with 20 bases between. This CDR3 has 16 residues. From germline, CDR1 is SGHRS and CDR2 YFSETQ. The CDR3 nucleotides read TGCGCCAGCAGCCGCCCCTCTCCGGGAGTGGTAGATACGCAGTATTTT. It specifies CASSRPSPGVVDTQYF.

This clonotype was seen only a few times. This rearrangement joins TRBV21-1 to TRBJ2-3; the table gives TRBD1 as D, unverified against the DNA. TRBV21-1 corresponds to a pseudogene. The CDR3 contains 21 residues. CDR3 bases: TGTGCCAGCAGCAAAGACCCCGGACAGGGCCGACACCGGGGGGGCACAGATACGCAGTATTTT. It codes for CASSKDPGQGRHRGGTDTQYF.

This chain connects TRBV9 to TRBJ2-5; 14 bases are a match to TRBD2. V lost 4 bases and J lost 9; bases outside the gene matches: 8. CDR1 is SGDLS and CDR2 is YYNGEE in the germline V gene. The CDR3 is 15 residues long. The CDR3 nucleotides read TGTGCCAGCAGCCCGAGACTAGCGGGAGGGCCTTCCCAGTACTTC. It encodes CASSPRLAGGPSQYF. The full variable domain, with the rest looked up from reference TRBV9 and TRBJ2-5, is DSGVTQTPKHLITATGQRVTLRCSPRSGDLSVYWYQQSLDQGLQFLIQYYNGEERAKGNILERFSAQQFPDLHSELNLSSLELGDSALYFCASSPRLAGGPSQYFGPGTRLLVL.

This clonotype appeared many times. The rearrangement joins TRBV11-3 to TRBJ2-2; TRBD2 matches at 7 bases. Trimming at V came to 3 bases and at J to 7 bases, leaving 14 bases not matched to a gene. This CDR3 has 17 residues. In germline, CDR1 is SGHNT, CDR2 YENEEA. CDR3 loop: CASSFSRWEGSGGELFF. CDR3 DNA sequence: TGTGCCAGCAGCTTTTCCCGTTGGGAGGGCTCCGGCGGGGAGCTGTTTTTT.

The chain couples TRBV5-1 to TRBJ1-1, with TRBD1 matching 11 bases. In germline, CDR1 is SGHRS, CDR2 YFSETQ. This CDR3 is built from 17 residues. J gave up 4 bases and V 3 bases, and 11 bases lay outside the gene matches. The DNA of the CDR3 is TGCGCCAGCAGCTCCGGTCCCGGGACAGGGGGGAGCACTGAAGCTTTCTTT. As protein: CASSSGPGTGGSTEAFF.

This clonotype has only a few counts. The chain combines TRBV2 with TRBJ1-6, with unresolved D. The V and J ends lost 4 bases and 4 bases respectively, with 11 bases between them. Germline assignment: CDR1 SNHLY and CDR2 FYNNEI. The CDR3 contains 15 residues. The CDR3, as DNA: TGTGCCAGCAGTGGGGAGGGTCTATATAATTCACCCCTCCACTTT. It is translated as CASSGEGLYNSPLHF.

This clonotype was counted between two and nine times. The chain combines TRBV4-1 with TRBJ2-1; 7 nucleotides agree with TRBD1. The CDR3 contains 14 residues. From germline, CDR1 is MGHRA and CDR2 YSYEKL. V lost 1 base, J lost 10 bases, and 7 bases stayed unmatched. This CDR3 is CASSQGDGQVEQFF. The CDR3 nucleotides are TGCGCCAGCAGCCAAGGAGACGGACAGGTCGAGCAGTTCTTC.

The gene calls are TRBV20-1 and TRBJ2-2; D is ambiguous. V dropped 0 bases and J dropped 1 base, with 15 bases sitting between them. The V gene's germline CDR1 is DFQATT and CDR2 SNEGSKA (reference sequence). CDR3 length: 17 residues. CDR3 amino acids: CSARDSVSLLNTGELFF. The DNA for the CDR3 is TGCAGTGCTAGAGATTCAGTCAGCTTATTGAACACCGGGGAGCTGTTTTTT.

This chain uses TRBV14 with TRBJ2-1; 8 nucleotides agree with TRBD2. V dropped 3 bases and J dropped 6; count of bases not matched to a gene: 10. Germline-derived CDR1 and CDR2 are SGHDN and FVKESK. This CDR3 has 16 amino acids. CDR3 amino acids: CASSHRSSGSRNEQFF. Written as DNA, the CDR3 is TGTGCCAGCAGCCATAGGTCCAGCGGGAGTCGCAATGAGCAGTTCTTC.

This rearrangement joins TRBV28 to TRBJ2-7, with 12 bases fitting TRBD2. Germline-derived CDR1 and CDR2 are MDHEN and SYDVKM. V was clipped by 6 bases and J by 4 bases; unmatched bases: 16. The CDR3 loop spans 18 amino acids. The CDR3 DNA is TGTGCCAGCAGGGGACAGGGTGTACTAGCGGGAGGTGTATACGAGCAGTACTTC. Its protein is CASRGQGVLAGGVYEQYF.

V gene TRBV4-1 combines with J gene TRBJ2-5; D is uncertain. Trimming took 4 bases from V and 0 from J, leaving 6 bases between them. From germline, CDR1 is MGHRA and CDR2 YSYEKL. The CDR3 loop spans 13 amino acids. CDR3 loop: CASSLLDQETQYF. Here the CDR3 DNA reads TGCGCCAGCAGCCTACTGGACCAAGAGACCCAGTACTTC.